The rows below give T cell receptor beta chains drawn from one sample of a study of CD8+ T cells in alopecia areata. Data came from immunoSEQ multiplex PCR; TCRdb stores just in-frame clones and leaves some out. The sample has some 240,000 clones, about 50% seen once. The sequenced sample was CD4+ T cells sorted from blood, obtained at week 4, from a patient treated with tofacitinib. The source is a human donor with alopecia areata. Each CDR3 is given with its conserved first and last residue. D genes are given only for firm matches. Only some rows state a clone size, as once, few, many or a class for expanded clones.

clone_size j_call v_call d_call cdr3_nt cdr3_aa
. TRBJ2-5 TRBV30 . TGTGCCTGGAGTGAACGAGGGGGGCTCCGGGAGACCCAGTACTTC CAWSERGGLRETQYF
. TRBJ2-2 TRBV4-3 . TGCGCCAGCAGCCAAGGGCAAGGCAAACCGACCGGGGAGCTGTTTTTT CASSQGQGKPTGELFF
few TRBJ1-2 TRBV4-3 . TGCGCCAGCAGCCAAGTCAGGGGTAGCTACACCTTC CASSQVRGSYTF
. TRBJ2-4 TRBV5-6 . TGTGCCAGCAGCTTACGTATTGGGGACATTCAGTACTTC CASSLRIGDIQYF
. TRBJ2-6 TRBV5-1 . TGCGCCAGCAGCATTGGCCCTTCGGGATATAGCTCTGGGGCCAACGTCCTGACTTTC CASSIGPSGYSSGANVLTF
. TRBJ2-7 TRBV11-2 . TGTGCCAGCAGCACCGGAGAGGGCTACGAGCAGTACTTC CASSTGEGYEQYF
. TRBJ2-5 TRBV7-2 TRBD2 TGTGCCAGCAGCCGGACCCTAGCGGGGGGGAAAGAGACCCAGTACTTC CASSRTLAGGKETQYF
. TRBJ1-1 TRBV30 TRBD1 TGTGCCTGGAGTGTAGGAGGGACAGGGTCAAACACTGAAGCTTTCTTT CAWSVGGTGSNTEAFF
. TRBJ1-2 TRBV30 TRBD1 TGTGCCTGGAGAGCGGACAGGGGAAATGGCTACACCTTC CAWRADRGNGYTF
. TRBJ2-2 TRBV5-1 . TGCGCCAGCAGCTTGGAGCCAGCCGGGGAGCTGTTTTTT CASSLEPAGELFF
. TRBJ2-6 TRBV11-3 . TGTGCCAGCAGCTTAGAGCGCTCTGGGGCCAACGTCCTGACTTTC CASSLERSGANVLTF
. TRBJ1-5 TRBV6-1 . TGTGCCAGCAGTGAAAGTCTGTCCGGGGTCGGGCAGCCCCAGCATTTT CASSESLSGVGQPQHF
many TRBJ2-1 TRBV5-1 . TGCGCCAGCAGCTTGGTGGGGGCCGGGGGCTCCTACAATGAGCAGTTCTTC CASSLVGAGGSYNEQFF
. TRBJ1-4 TRBV25-1 . TGTGCCAGCAGTGGGGCAGGGGCAGGAGAAAAACTGTTTTTT CASSGAGAGEKLFF
. TRBJ1-5 TRBV2 . TGTGCCAGCAGGGCCGGACAATATAGCAATCAGCCCCAGCATTTT CASRAGQYSNQPQHF
. TRBJ1-6 TRBV14 TRBD1 TGTGCCAGCAGCCAGGGACAGGGGAGGAATTCACCCCTCCACTTT CASSQGQGRNSPLHF
many TRBJ2-2 TRBV5-4 . TGTGCCAGCAGCTTGGCTCAGCCCGGGGAGCTGTTTTTT CASSLAQPGELFF
. TRBJ1-1 TRBV6-1 . TGTGCCAGCAAAGGGTACACTGAAGCTTTCTTT CASKGYTEAFF
. TRBJ1-1 TRBV29-1 . TGCAGCGTTGGAAACATGAACACTGAAGCTTTCTTT CSVGNMNTEAFF
. TRBJ2-7 TRBV6-5 TRBD2 TGTGCCAGCTCTTGGGAGAGCGGGGGCTACGAGCAGTACTTC CASSWESGGYEQYF
. TRBJ2-1 TRBV7-2 TRBD1 TGTGCCAGCAGCGGTTGGACAGGGAGTGAGCAGTTCTTC CASSGWTGSEQFF
. TRBJ1-2 TRBV2 . TGTGCCAGCAGTCTAAGGACGGATGGCTACACCTTC CASSLRTDGYTF
few TRBJ1-2 TRBV29-1 . TGCAGCGTCGGGACCCCTAACTATGGCTACACCTTC CSVGTPNYGYTF
. TRBJ1-2 TRBV18 . TGTGCCAGCTCTGGGGACACCAACTATGGCTACACCTTC CASSGDTNYGYTF